A selection of T cell receptor beta chains follows, all from one sample in a study of blood T cell repertoires in COVID-19. Produced via immunoSEQ multiplex PCR; TCRdb's table is partial and in-frame only. This sample has under 300,000 clones, with around 86% found just once. Sequencing was carried out using peripheral blood. The receptors derive from a man aged 80 or over with acute or convalescent COVID-19. Each CDR3 is given without its conserved first and last residue. Each record gives: J gene, V gene, CDR3 protein.

j_gene: TRBJ2-7
v_gene: TRBV2
CDR3aa: ASSDVRQGYEQY

j_gene: TRBJ2-7
v_gene: TRBV5-1
CDR3aa: ASSFQGVYEQY

j_gene: TRBJ1-5
v_gene: TRBV6-5
CDR3aa: ASSYSGGSDQPQH

j_gene: TRBJ1-2
v_gene: TRBV7-2
CDR3aa: ASRPPTTRQAAYGYT

j_gene: TRBJ1-1
v_gene: TRBV10-3
CDR3aa: AIRGKQGNTEAF

j_gene: TRBJ2-1
v_gene: TRBV6-5
CDR3aa: ASRSRFGEQF

j_gene: TRBJ2-1
v_gene: TRBV29-1
CDR3aa: SVGHFNEQF

j_gene: TRBJ2-1
v_gene: TRBV5-1
CDR3aa: ASSSGTSGENEQF

j_gene: TRBJ2-1
v_gene: TRBV6-1
CDR3aa: ASSEAGVPAGYRF

j_gene: TRBJ2-1
v_gene: TRBV28
CDR3aa: ASSFTSGRGEQF

j_gene: TRBJ2-3
v_gene: TRBV5-1
CDR3aa: ASSLDRGGTDTQY

j_gene: TRBJ1-6
v_gene: TRBV29-1
CDR3aa: SVKTDHNSPLH

j_gene: TRBJ1-1
v_gene: TRBV2
CDR3aa: ASNRVNTEAF

j_gene: TRBJ1-4
v_gene: TRBV28
CDR3aa: ASRWGRAGEKLF

j_gene: TRBJ1-4
v_gene: TRBV6-5
CDR3aa: ASKGGTREGKLF

j_gene: TRBJ2-3
v_gene: TRBV7-2
CDR3aa: ASSRASSTDTQY

j_gene: TRBJ2-1
v_gene: TRBV5-6
CDR3aa: ASSFGSALGEQF